This T cell receptor (beta chain) comes out of a study of T-cell memory formation after mild COVID-19. This CDR3 has 13 residues. The germline V and J ends were trimmed by 6 bases and 7 bases, with 15 bases remaining between them. Germline V gene lookup returns CDR1 SGHTA and CDR2 FQGNSA. TCRdb recomputed calls from the 5' RACE reads with MiXCR, one row per CDR3 protein. The repertoire holds 130,000 to 150,000 distinct CDR3 sequences, about a fifth seen once, with approximately 2.4% in the top ten. This clonotype was obtained from an adult woman who had mild COVID-19 (a few samples of this study predate the infection). Cell type and time point are not known. Sequenced material: PBMCs or a T cell subset sorted from them (not recorded which). V usage is TRBV7-2 and J usage is TRBJ1-1; unclear D gene. The CDR3 nucleotides read TGTGCCAGCAGTTCTACAGTATTCAGTGAAGCTTTCTTT. Translating gives CASSSTVFSEAFF.